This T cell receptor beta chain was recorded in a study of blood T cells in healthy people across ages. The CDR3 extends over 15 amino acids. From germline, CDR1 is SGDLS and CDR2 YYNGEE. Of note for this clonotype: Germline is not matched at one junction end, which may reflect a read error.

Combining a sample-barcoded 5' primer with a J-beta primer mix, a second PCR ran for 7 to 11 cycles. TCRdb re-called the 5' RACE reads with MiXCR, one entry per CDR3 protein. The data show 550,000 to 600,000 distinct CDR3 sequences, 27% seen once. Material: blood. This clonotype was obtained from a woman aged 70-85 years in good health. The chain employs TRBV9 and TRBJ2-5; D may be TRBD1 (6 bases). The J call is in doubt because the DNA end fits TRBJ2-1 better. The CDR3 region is CAGSVGSRGLGEQFF. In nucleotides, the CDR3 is TGTGCCGGCAGCGTAGGCAGCAGGGGCTTAGGTGAGCAGTTCTTC.